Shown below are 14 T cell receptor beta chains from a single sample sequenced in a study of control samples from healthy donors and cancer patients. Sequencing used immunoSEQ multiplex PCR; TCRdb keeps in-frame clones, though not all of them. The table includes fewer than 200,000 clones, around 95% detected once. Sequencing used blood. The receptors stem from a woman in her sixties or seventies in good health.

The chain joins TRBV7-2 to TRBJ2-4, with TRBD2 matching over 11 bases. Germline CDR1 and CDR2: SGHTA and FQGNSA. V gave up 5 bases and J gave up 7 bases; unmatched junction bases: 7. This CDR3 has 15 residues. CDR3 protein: CASSPRTSGYNIQYF. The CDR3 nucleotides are TGTGCCAGCAGCCCAAGGACTAGCGGGTATAACATTCAGTACTTC.

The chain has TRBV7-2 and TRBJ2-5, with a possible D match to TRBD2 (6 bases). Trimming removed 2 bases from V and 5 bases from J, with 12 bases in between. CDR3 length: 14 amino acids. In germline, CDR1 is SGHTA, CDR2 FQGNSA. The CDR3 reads CASSLRRGGETQYF. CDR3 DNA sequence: TGTGCCAGCAGCTTACGGCGGGGTGGGGAGACCCAGTACTTC.

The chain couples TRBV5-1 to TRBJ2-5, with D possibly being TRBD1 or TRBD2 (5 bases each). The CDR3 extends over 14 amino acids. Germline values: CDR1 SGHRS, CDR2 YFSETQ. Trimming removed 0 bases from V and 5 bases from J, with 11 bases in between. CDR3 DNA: TGCGCCAGCAGCTTGGGGGACCCGCTGGAGACCCAGTACTTC. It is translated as CASSLGDPLETQYF.

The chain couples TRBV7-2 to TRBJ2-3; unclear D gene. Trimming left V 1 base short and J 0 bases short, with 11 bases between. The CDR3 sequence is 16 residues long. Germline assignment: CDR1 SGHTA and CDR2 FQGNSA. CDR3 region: CASSLGLLVSTDTQYF. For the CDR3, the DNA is TGTGCCAGCAGCTTAGGTTTGCTAGTTAGCACAGATACGCAGTATTTT.

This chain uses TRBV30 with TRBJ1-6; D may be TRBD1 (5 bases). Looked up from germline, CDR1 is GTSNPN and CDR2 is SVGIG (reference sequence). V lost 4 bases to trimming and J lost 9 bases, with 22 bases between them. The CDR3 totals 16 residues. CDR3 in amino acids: CAWTPSGPKFSSPLHF. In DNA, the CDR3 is TGTGCCTGGACCCCCTCGGGGCCAAAATTCTCTTCACCCCTCCACTTT.

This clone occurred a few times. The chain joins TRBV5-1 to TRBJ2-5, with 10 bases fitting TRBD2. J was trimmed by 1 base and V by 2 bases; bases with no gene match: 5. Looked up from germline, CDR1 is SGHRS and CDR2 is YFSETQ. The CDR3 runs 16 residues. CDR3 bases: TGCGCCAGCAGCTTAAGGGCTAGCGGGGGCCAAGAGACCCAGTACTTC. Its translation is CASSLRASGGQETQYF. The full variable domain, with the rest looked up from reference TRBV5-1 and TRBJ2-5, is KAGVTQTPRYLIKTRGQQVTLSCSPISGHRSVSWYQQTPGQGLQFLFEYFSETQRNKGNFPGRFSGRQFSNSRSEMNVSTLELGDSALYLCASSLRASGGQETQYFGPGTRLLVL.

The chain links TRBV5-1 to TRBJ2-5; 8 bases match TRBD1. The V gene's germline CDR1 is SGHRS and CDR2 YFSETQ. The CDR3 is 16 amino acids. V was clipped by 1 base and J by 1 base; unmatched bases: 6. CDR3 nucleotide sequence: TGCGCCAGCAGCTTGAGGAGGACAGGGACCCAAGAGACCCAGTACTTC. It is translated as CASSLRRTGTQETQYF.

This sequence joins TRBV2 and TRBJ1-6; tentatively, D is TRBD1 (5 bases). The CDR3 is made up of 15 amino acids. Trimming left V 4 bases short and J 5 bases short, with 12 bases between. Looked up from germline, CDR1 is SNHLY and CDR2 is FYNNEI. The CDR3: CASSVQGLNNSPLHF. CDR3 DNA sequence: TGTGCCAGCAGTGTCCAGGGATTAAATAATTCACCCCTCCACTTT.

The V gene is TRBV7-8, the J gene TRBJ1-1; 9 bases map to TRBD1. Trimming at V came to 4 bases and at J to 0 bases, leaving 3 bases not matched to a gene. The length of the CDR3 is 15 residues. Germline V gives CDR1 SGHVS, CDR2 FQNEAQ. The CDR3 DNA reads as TGTGCCAGCAGCTCAAGACAGGGGGTGAACACTGAAGCTTTCTTT. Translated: CASSSRQGVNTEAFF. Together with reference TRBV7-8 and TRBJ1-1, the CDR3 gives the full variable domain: GAGVSQSPRYKVAKRGQDVALRCDPISGHVSLFWYQQALGQGPEFLTYFQNEAQLDKSGLPSDRFFAERPEGSVSTLKIQRTQQEDSAVYLCASSSRQGVNTEAFFGQGTRLTVV.

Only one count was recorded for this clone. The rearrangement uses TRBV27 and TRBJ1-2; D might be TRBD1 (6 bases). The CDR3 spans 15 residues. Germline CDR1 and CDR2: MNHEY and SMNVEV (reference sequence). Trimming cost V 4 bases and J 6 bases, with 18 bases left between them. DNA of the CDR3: TGTGCCAGCAGTTCACCTTGGTCAGGGGAGAATGGCTACACCTTC. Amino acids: CASSSPWSGENGYTF.

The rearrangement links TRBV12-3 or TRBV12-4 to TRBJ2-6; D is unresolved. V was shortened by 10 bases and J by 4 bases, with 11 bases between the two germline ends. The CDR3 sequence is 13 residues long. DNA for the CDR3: TGTGCCACCACCTTTACCGGGGCCAACGTCCTGACTTTC. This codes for CATTFTGANVLTF.

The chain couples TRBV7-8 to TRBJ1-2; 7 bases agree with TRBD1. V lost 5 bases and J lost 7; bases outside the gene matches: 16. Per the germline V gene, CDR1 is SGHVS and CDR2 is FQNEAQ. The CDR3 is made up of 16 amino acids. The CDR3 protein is CASSHTRTGRESGYTF. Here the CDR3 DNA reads TGTGCCAGCAGCCACACTCGGACAGGTCGCGAGTCTGGCTACACCTTC.

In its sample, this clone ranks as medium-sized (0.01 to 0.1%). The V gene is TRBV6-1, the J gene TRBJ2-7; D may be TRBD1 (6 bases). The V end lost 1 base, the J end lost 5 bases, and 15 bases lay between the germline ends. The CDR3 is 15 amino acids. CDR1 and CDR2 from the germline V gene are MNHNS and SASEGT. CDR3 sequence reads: CASSEGTGFDHEQYF. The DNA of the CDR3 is TGTGCCAGCAGTGAAGGTACAGGGTTTGATCACGAGCAGTACTTC.

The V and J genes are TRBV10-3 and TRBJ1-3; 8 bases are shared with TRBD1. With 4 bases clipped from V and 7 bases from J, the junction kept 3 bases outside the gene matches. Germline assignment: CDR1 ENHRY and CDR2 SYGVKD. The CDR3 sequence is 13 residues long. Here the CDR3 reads CAISGRTGNTIYF. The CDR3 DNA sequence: TGTGCCATCAGTGGCAGGACAGGGAACACCATATATTTT.